This T cell receptor (beta chain) was retrieved from a study of OX40 agonist ivuxolimab in advanced cancers. A note on the overall study: Ivuxolimab, which targeted the costimulatory receptor OX40 (CD134), was an agonistic, fully human IgG2 monoclonal antibody. A male proportion of 75% to 85% and a mean age of roughly 55 years, ranging from about 20 to 80, were recorded for the dose-escalation cohort. Partial responses occurred in three dose-escalation patients: two with cutaneous melanoma and one with hepatocellular carcinoma. Intravenous ivuxolimab was administered to patients every 2 weeks at six dose levels: 0.01, 0.1, 0.3, 1.5, 3 and 10 mg/kg. The paper covers the monotherapy dose-escalation part of the phase I ivuxolimab trial, which included N of about 50 patients. Peripheral TCRbeta sequencing was intended to test whether TCR sequence diversity was altered and clonal T-cell expansion was caused by ivuxolimab. Of the approximately 50 patients in dose escalation, about 20 had hepatocellular carcinoma, approximately 15 had melanoma, 9 had renal cell carcinoma and 9 had head and neck cancer. Patients were allowed to have had prior anti-PD-1, anti-PD-L1 or anti-CTLA-4 therapy, and approximately 37% of the dose-escalation patients had been treated with checkpoint inhibitors. Results and caveats for the whole study, not just this receptor: Antigen specificity was not determined for the clonally expanded peripheral T cells. Low levels of normalized T-cell clonal expansion were also seen in some patients who did not respond. In the 0.1-3.0 mg/kg groups, partial responders were among the patients with the lowest normalized peripheral clonal expansion, particularly in CD8+ T cells. After ivuxolimab, CD8+ T cells had more expanded clones than CD4+ T cells on average. At doses from 0.1 to 3.0 mg/kg, clonal expansion was seen in both CD4+ and CD8+ blood T cells between baseline and week 6.

To sequence the TCRbeta CDR3 region, genomic DNA was isolated from the sorted cells. The immunoSEQ Assay was used for sequencing of TCRbeta CDR3 regions. TCRdb retrieved this table from immuneACCESS and kept in-frame rearrangements only. Not all clones are present; in checked studies, unresolved V genes account for under half, and no reason is known for the remainder. Here the sample has 15,000 to 20,000 clones; 80% to 95% occur a single time. The ten largest clones add up to 7.2% of the sample. Looking up the germline V gene yields CDR1 MGHRA and CDR2 YSYEKL. V trim: 3 bases; J trim: 6 bases; unmatched bases: 6. The CDR3 sequence holds 17 residues, the cysteine and phenylalanine included. Of all the DNA, just the CDR3 is kept, 51 bases in frame from base 1. The trial excluded patients who had a history of autoimmune disease or who were on systemic immunosuppression. Peripheral blood for TCR sequencing was drawn from every dose cohort at baseline, at cycle 4 day 1 and at cycle 7 day 1. Samples came from an open-label, multicenter, first-in-human phase I dose-escalation trial of ivuxolimab. The trial enrolled adults with locally advanced or metastatic head and neck squamous cell, hepatocellular, melanoma or renal cell carcinoma. Before TCR sequencing, CD4+ and CD8+ T cells were separately sorted from peripheral blood.

Concerning this clone: The target of this receptor is not known. No much larger clone is present one base from it, and per-base qualities are unavailable.

This TCR was sampled from an adult with an advanced solid tumor such as melanoma, head and neck, liver or kidney cancer. The chain uses TRBV4-1 and TRBJ2-1, with 15 middle bases fitting TRBD2. Specimen: CD4+ or CD8+ T cells sorted from blood, collected in a trial of the OX40 agonist ivuxolimab. The encoded CDR3 is CASSQAGLAGGPNEQFF. DNA sequence: TGCGCCAGCAGCCAGGCAGGACTAGCGGGGGGGCCCAATGAGCAGTTCTTC.